This TCR beta chain was recorded in a study of cytomegalovirus exposure and HLA in healthy donors. This clone was detected many times. The antigen is unknown. 60 Vbeta and 13 Jbeta primers were used in PCR. Profiled with immunoSEQ multiplex PCR; TCRdb holds only in-frame clones, not every one. The sample has about 110,000 clones; 74% are singletons. V lost 5 bases to trimming and J lost 11 bases, with 13 bases between them. The CDR3 length is 13 residues. Germline lookup yields CDR1 SGHTA and CDR2 FQGNSA. Notes on the study in general: A later analysis found most CMV-associated TCR beta chains apparently HLA-restricted. Rare TCR sequences predominated, though certain public TCRs were found in many donors.

The chain recombines TRBV7-2 with TRBJ1-6, with a tentative D call TRBD1 (5 bases). Sequencing was performed on PBMCs. The clonotype originates from a man aged 50 to 60 in good health and CMV-seropositive. The CDR3, as DNA: TGTGCCAGCAGCACAAGAGGAGGGGCACCCCTCCACTTT. It specifies CASSTRGGAPLHF.